Listed below are T cell receptor beta chains from one sample, sequenced in a study of blood T cell repertoires in COVID-19. Sequencing used immunoSEQ multiplex PCR; TCRdb keeps in-frame clones, though not all of them. This sample has about 220,000 clones, with 83% found just once. Source material: PBMCs or T cells enriched from blood (not recorded which). The source is a woman aged 35 to 49 who had been exposed to COVID-19. Each CDR3 is given with its conserved first and last residue. A D gene is named only where the DNA matches it firmly. Only some rows state a clone size, as once, few, many or a class for expanded clones.

d_call: TRBD2
clone_size: .
v_call: TRBV6-2/TRBV6-3
j_call: TRBJ2-7
cdr3_nt: TGTGCCAGCAGTTTTTCAGCGGGGGGGCCCTACGAGCAGTACTTC
cdr3_aa: CASSFSAGGPYEQYF

d_call: .
clone_size: .
v_call: TRBV6-5
j_call: TRBJ1-1
cdr3_nt: TGTGCCAGCGGGAGGGGGGCTGAAGCTTTCTTT
cdr3_aa: CASGRGAEAFF

d_call: TRBD2
clone_size: .
v_call: TRBV5-1
j_call: TRBJ2-3
cdr3_nt: TGCGCCAGCAGCGTTGGGACTAGCGGGGGGATCACAGATACGCAGTATTTT
cdr3_aa: CASSVGTSGGITDTQYF

d_call: .
clone_size: .
v_call: TRBV14
j_call: TRBJ1-1
cdr3_nt: TGTGCCAGCAGCCCTATATTGACAGCGAACACTGAAGCTTTCTTT
cdr3_aa: CASSPILTANTEAFF

d_call: TRBD1
clone_size: once
v_call: TRBV24-1
j_call: TRBJ1-2
cdr3_nt: TGTGCCACCAGTGGGGACAGTTACGGCTACACCTTC
cdr3_aa: CATSGDSYGYTF

d_call: TRBD1
clone_size: .
v_call: TRBV19
j_call: TRBJ1-4
cdr3_nt: TGTGCCAGTAGCCACAGGGGGCTCGGGGAAAAACTGTTTTTT
cdr3_aa: CASSHRGLGEKLFF

d_call: .
clone_size: .
v_call: TRBV28
j_call: TRBJ1-5
cdr3_nt: TGTGCCAGCAGTTGGGGGGGCAATCAGCCCCAGCATTTT
cdr3_aa: CASSWGGNQPQHF

d_call: TRBD2
clone_size: .
v_call: TRBV14
j_call: TRBJ2-5
cdr3_nt: TGTGCCAGCAGCGCGGGACTACAAGAGACCCAGTACTTC
cdr3_aa: CASSAGLQETQYF

d_call: TRBD2
clone_size: .
v_call: TRBV7-8
j_call: TRBJ2-3
cdr3_nt: TGTGCCAGCAGCTTACAACGTAGGACTAGAAGCACAGATACGCAGTATTTT
cdr3_aa: CASSLQRRTRSTDTQYF

d_call: TRBD2
clone_size: once
v_call: TRBV9
j_call: TRBJ2-2
cdr3_nt: TGTGCCAGCAGCGTAGGAGGGCTAGCGGGTACCGGGGAGCTGTTTTTT
cdr3_aa: CASSVGGLAGTGELFF

d_call: .
clone_size: .
v_call: TRBV7-9
j_call: TRBJ1-4
cdr3_nt: TGTGCCAGCAGCTCCTCAGGCGAAAAACTGTTTTTT
cdr3_aa: CASSSSGEKLFF

d_call: .
clone_size: .
v_call: TRBV10-2
j_call: TRBJ2-3
cdr3_nt: TGCGCCAGCAGTGATGGCGGGGGCCTCAGCACAGATACGCAGTATTTT
cdr3_aa: CASSDGGGLSTDTQYF

d_call: .
clone_size: .
v_call: TRBV19
j_call: TRBJ2-3
cdr3_nt: TGTGCCAGTAGTGGGGGGTTGAGAATTTCCACAGATACGCAGTATTTT
cdr3_aa: CASSGGLRISTDTQYF

d_call: .
clone_size: .
v_call: TRBV5-1
j_call: TRBJ1-3
cdr3_nt: TGCGCCAGCAGCTTGGGGACAGAGATAGGAAACACCATATATTTT
cdr3_aa: CASSLGTEIGNTIYF

d_call: TRBD2
clone_size: .
v_call: TRBV18
j_call: TRBJ2-1
cdr3_nt: TGTGCCAGCTCCCGGACTAGCGGGGGGTCCTACAATGAGCAGTTCTTC
cdr3_aa: CASSRTSGGSYNEQFF

d_call: TRBD1
clone_size: .
v_call: TRBV6-5
j_call: TRBJ1-1
cdr3_nt: TGTGCCAGCAGTACTACAGGGGGCGTCGAAGCTTTCTTT
cdr3_aa: CASSTTGGVEAFF

d_call: .
clone_size: .
v_call: TRBV19
j_call: TRBJ1-2
cdr3_nt: TGTGCCAGTAGTATACTGATCACTGAGGCCAGGGCGAAGCTCGGCTACACCTTC
cdr3_aa: CASSILITEARAKLGYTF

d_call: .
clone_size: .
v_call: TRBV6-1
j_call: TRBJ2-1
cdr3_nt: TGTGCCAGCAGTGATGCCGTCAGCTCCTACAATGAGCAGTTCTTC
cdr3_aa: CASSDAVSSYNEQFF

d_call: TRBD1
clone_size: .
v_call: TRBV7-2
j_call: TRBJ1-1
cdr3_nt: TGTGCCAGCAGCGGGTCGCAGGGGGCAGAGACTGAAGCTTTCTTT
cdr3_aa: CASSGSQGAETEAFF

d_call: .
clone_size: once
v_call: TRBV18
j_call: TRBJ1-2
cdr3_nt: TGTGCCAGCTCCCTCGGGGACACCTATGGCTACACCTTC
cdr3_aa: CASSLGDTYGYTF

d_call: .
clone_size: .
v_call: TRBV27
j_call: TRBJ1-3
cdr3_nt: TGTGCCAGCATCCTTCCCGAACAGGGACACCGCATCTCTGGAAACACCATATATTTT
cdr3_aa: CASILPEQGHRISGNTIYF

d_call: TRBD1
clone_size: .
v_call: TRBV5-5
j_call: TRBJ2-3
cdr3_nt: TGTGCCAGCACCCTAAGGGACAGGGAAACAGATACGCAGTATTTT
cdr3_aa: CASTLRDRETDTQYF

d_call: .
clone_size: .
v_call: TRBV7-9
j_call: TRBJ1-2
cdr3_nt: TGTGCCAGCAGCCCCTCGGAGAACTATGGCTACACCTTC
cdr3_aa: CASSPSENYGYTF

d_call: TRBD2
clone_size: .
v_call: TRBV5-1
j_call: TRBJ2-7
cdr3_nt: TGCGCCAGCAGCTTGGTTAGCGGGGGGAATGTCGAGCAGTACTTC
cdr3_aa: CASSLVSGGNVEQYF

d_call: .
clone_size: .
v_call: TRBV3-1/TRBV3-2
j_call: TRBJ2-2
cdr3_nt: TGTGCCAGCAGCCAAGATTGGGAGGGGGCGAACACCGGGGAGCTGTTTTTT
cdr3_aa: CASSQDWEGANTGELFF

d_call: TRBD1
clone_size: .
v_call: TRBV7-2
j_call: TRBJ1-2
cdr3_nt: TGTGCCAGCAGCTCAACCGGGACAGGGGGTGGGAGTGATGGCTACACCTTC
cdr3_aa: CASSSTGTGGGSDGYTF

d_call: .
clone_size: few
v_call: TRBV7-8
j_call: TRBJ2-5
cdr3_nt: TGTGCCAGCAGCCCCCCTTTAGCGTCGGGGTGGGAGACCCAGTACTTC
cdr3_aa: CASSPPLASGWETQYF

d_call: .
clone_size: .
v_call: TRBV7-3
j_call: TRBJ2-2
cdr3_nt: TGTGCCAGCAGCCCGCGGGGCTACACCGGGGAGCTGTTTTTT
cdr3_aa: CASSPRGYTGELFF

d_call: .
clone_size: .
v_call: TRBV20-1
j_call: TRBJ2-5
cdr3_nt: TGCAGTGCTAGAGAAGGGGCGGCCCAGTACTTC
cdr3_aa: CSAREGAAQYF

d_call: .
clone_size: .
v_call: TRBV6-2/TRBV6-3
j_call: TRBJ1-4
cdr3_nt: TGTGCCAGCAGTTATACGGGATTTAATGAAAAACTGTTTTTT
cdr3_aa: CASSYTGFNEKLFF

d_call: TRBD1
clone_size: .
v_call: TRBV5-4
j_call: TRBJ2-3
cdr3_nt: TGTGCCAGCAGCTTAACAGGGGAGACAGATACGCAGTATTTT
cdr3_aa: CASSLTGETDTQYF

d_call: TRBD2
clone_size: few
v_call: TRBV2
j_call: TRBJ2-3
cdr3_nt: TGTGCCAGCAGTGGCTTTCTAGCGGTCACAGATACGCAGTATTTT
cdr3_aa: CASSGFLAVTDTQYF

d_call: .
clone_size: .
v_call: TRBV11-3
j_call: TRBJ2-6
cdr3_nt: TGTGCCAGCAGCTTAGGTCAAGCCCACTCTGGGGCCAACGTCCTGACTTTC
cdr3_aa: CASSLGQAHSGANVLTF

d_call: TRBD2
clone_size: few
v_call: TRBV3-1/TRBV3-2
j_call: TRBJ2-3
cdr3_nt: TGTGCCAGCAGCCAAGAACTAGCGGAAAGTGATACGCAGTATTTT
cdr3_aa: CASSQELAESDTQYF

d_call: .
clone_size: .
v_call: TRBV12-3/TRBV12-4
j_call: TRBJ1-1
cdr3_nt: TGTGCCAGCACCCCGGGATGGGACACTGAAGCTTTCTTT
cdr3_aa: CASTPGWDTEAFF

d_call: TRBD1
clone_size: few
v_call: TRBV7-8
j_call: TRBJ1-2
cdr3_nt: TGTGCCAGCAGCTCACAGGGGGGTATTGATGGCTACACCTTC
cdr3_aa: CASSSQGGIDGYTF

d_call: .
clone_size: .
v_call: TRBV4-2
j_call: TRBJ1-3
cdr3_nt: TGTGCCAGCAGCCAAGAGGGCGCAGGGGCCGGAAACACCATATATTTT
cdr3_aa: CASSQEGAGAGNTIYF

d_call: TRBD1
clone_size: .
v_call: TRBV27
j_call: TRBJ2-7
cdr3_nt: TGTGCCAGCCTTAAAAGGCAGGGGGCCTACGAGCAGTACTTC
cdr3_aa: CASLKRQGAYEQYF

d_call: .
clone_size: .
v_call: TRBV7-9
j_call: TRBJ1-6
cdr3_nt: TGTGCCAGCAGCCCCAGCCAGGGGTATACTTCACCCCTCCACTTT
cdr3_aa: CASSPSQGYTSPLHF

d_call: TRBD1
clone_size: .
v_call: TRBV3-1/TRBV3-2
j_call: TRBJ2-5
cdr3_nt: TGTGCCAGCAGCCAAGAATGGACAGGGTTTTCTTTGAGCCAAGAGACCCAGTACTTC
cdr3_aa: CASSQEWTGFSLSQETQYF

d_call: TRBD1
clone_size: .
v_call: TRBV7-3
j_call: TRBJ1-2
cdr3_nt: TGTGCCAGCCCTCGCCTGGGACAGTCCTATGGCTACACCTTC
cdr3_aa: CASPRLGQSYGYTF

d_call: .
clone_size: .
v_call: TRBV4-3
j_call: TRBJ2-3
cdr3_nt: TGCGCCAGCAGCCAAGAGCTTCCAGGGGAGGGTCCAGATACGCAGTATTTT
cdr3_aa: CASSQELPGEGPDTQYF

d_call: TRBD2
clone_size: few
v_call: TRBV25-1
j_call: TRBJ2-7
cdr3_nt: TGTGCCAGCAGTCCAAGTGGGACTAGTTACGAGCAGTACTTC
cdr3_aa: CASSPSGTSYEQYF

d_call: .
clone_size: .
v_call: TRBV18
j_call: TRBJ2-5
cdr3_nt: TGTGCCAGCTCACCAAGAGACAAAGAGACCCAGTACTTC
cdr3_aa: CASSPRDKETQYF

d_call: TRBD2
clone_size: .
v_call: TRBV5-4
j_call: TRBJ2-5
cdr3_nt: TGTGCCAGCAGCAAGGGGACTAGCGGCGGGGAGACCCAGTACTTC
cdr3_aa: CASSKGTSGGETQYF